This TCR beta chain was retrieved from a study of cytomegalovirus exposure and HLA in healthy donors. Study observations and caveats: Several of the most significant clusters were apparently associated with common viral pathogens in a later analysis. Reported findings show TCR beta sequences accurately forecast HLA-A and HLA-B alleles in most subjects. Roughly 170 TCR beta chains were listed as cytomegalovirus-associated. Being productive about 90% or about 30% of the time was typical of most TCR beta V segments in an earlier analysis.

The table lists this clone with a count of one. The antigen is undetermined. The primer mix had 60 Vbeta and 13 Jbeta primers. TCRdb's table, derived via immunoSEQ multiplex PCR, lists solely in-frame clones and lacks some. The sample yields approximately 280,000 clones, approximately 90% seen once. The CDR3 loop spans 15 amino acids. The ends lost 2 bases at V and 7 bases at J; junction bases unmatched: 8. Germline V gene data show CDR1 as SGHTA and CDR2 as FQGTGA. The V and J genes are TRBV7-3 and TRBJ2-7, with 10 bases aligning to TRBD2. The source material was PBMCs. This sequence originates from a woman aged 18 to 35 in good health and CMV-seronegative. CDR3 protein: CASSLLSSGGGEQYF. For the CDR3, the DNA is TGTGCCAGCAGCTTATTGTCTAGCGGGGGTGGGGAGCAGTACTTC.